This is a list of T cell receptor beta chains from one sample in a study of T cells after yellow fever vaccination. Via MiXCR, TCRdb re-called the 5' RACE reads, giving one row per CDR3 protein. The sample gives hundreds of thousands of distinct CDR3 sequences, approximately 12% of which show up once; over 12% is in the top ten. The sample consisted of PBMCs, taken on the day of the yellow fever booster vaccination. These receptors all come from a man aged 25-45 years who received the YFV17D yellow fever vaccine. Each CDR3 is given with its conserved first and last residue. A D gene is named only where the DNA matches it firmly. The size entry is marked missing in some rows and otherwise reads once, few, many or a size class.

j_gene: TRBJ2-1
abundance: few
v_gene: TRBV15
d_gene: TRBD2
CDR3aa: CATSRSGWTSGLDEQFF
CDR3nt: TGTGCCACCAGCAGATCTGGGTGGACTAGCGGCTTGGATGAGCAGTTCTTC

j_gene: TRBJ2-2
abundance: many
v_gene: TRBV18
d_gene: -
CDR3aa: CASSPREPGSGGELFF
CDR3nt: TGTGCCAGCTCACCACGAGAGCCCGGGAGCGGCGGGGAGCTGTTTTTT

j_gene: TRBJ2-1
abundance: -
v_gene: TRBV20-1
d_gene: -
CDR3aa: CSARENSYNEQFF
CDR3nt: TGCAGTGCTAGAGAGAATTCATACAATGAGCAGTTCTTC

j_gene: TRBJ1-3
abundance: -
v_gene: TRBV18
d_gene: -
CDR3aa: CASSPPSSENTIYF
CDR3nt: TGTGCCAGCTCACCACCGTCCAGTGAGAACACCATATATTTT

j_gene: TRBJ2-7
abundance: -
v_gene: TRBV7-9
d_gene: -
CDR3aa: CASSLASYGEQYF
CDR3nt: TGTGCCAGCAGCTTAGCCTCATACGGCGAGCAGTACTTC

j_gene: TRBJ2-1
abundance: -
v_gene: TRBV19
d_gene: TRBD2
CDR3aa: CASSSLGGPANEQFF
CDR3nt: TGTGCCAGTAGTTCTTTGGGAGGGCCGGCCAATGAGCAGTTCTTC

j_gene: TRBJ2-1
abundance: -
v_gene: TRBV11-2
d_gene: -
CDR3aa: CASSDRDSPRPTRRNEQFF
CDR3nt: TGTGCCAGCAGCGACCGGGACTCACCCAGGCCCACCCGACGGAATGAGCAGTTCTTC

j_gene: TRBJ2-2
abundance: few
v_gene: TRBV7-2
d_gene: -
CDR3aa: CASSFTSLTGELFF
CDR3nt: TGTGCCAGCAGCTTCACTAGCTTAACCGGGGAGCTGTTTTTT

j_gene: TRBJ2-3
abundance: few
v_gene: TRBV7-2
d_gene: -
CDR3aa: CASSSSSDTQYF
CDR3nt: TGTGCCAGCAGCTCCTCTAGCGATACGCAGTATTTT

j_gene: TRBJ2-1
abundance: -
v_gene: TRBV7-2
d_gene: TRBD2
CDR3aa: CASSLNGGRAAEQFF
CDR3nt: TGTGCCAGCAGCTTAAACGGCGGGAGGGCCGCTGAGCAGTTCTTC

j_gene: TRBJ2-7
abundance: few
v_gene: TRBV5-1
d_gene: TRBD2
CDR3aa: CASSPKRETLSYEQYF
CDR3nt: TGCGCCAGCAGCCCCAAGCGGGAGACCCTCTCCTACGAGCAGTACTTC

j_gene: TRBJ2-7
abundance: -
v_gene: TRBV20-1
d_gene: -
CDR3aa: CSAQQRYEQYF
CDR3nt: TGCAGTGCTCAACAAAGATACGAGCAGTACTTC

j_gene: TRBJ2-1
abundance: few
v_gene: TRBV12-3/TRBV12-4
d_gene: TRBD2
CDR3aa: CASSPGLAGDGSYNEQFF
CDR3nt: TGTGCCAGCAGTCCGGGACTAGCGGGAGACGGCTCCTACAATGAGCAGTTCTTC

j_gene: TRBJ1-5
abundance: -
v_gene: TRBV12-3/TRBV12-4
d_gene: -
CDR3aa: CASSFVGEEQPQHF
CDR3nt: TGTGCCAGCAGTTTTGTAGGGGAAGAACAGCCCCAGCATTTT

j_gene: TRBJ1-5
abundance: -
v_gene: TRBV20-1
d_gene: -
CDR3aa: CSARPLTGSNSNQPQHF
CDR3nt: TGCAGTGCTAGACCTTTAACAGGGTCGAATAGCAATCAGCCCCAGCATTTT

j_gene: TRBJ2-1
abundance: few
v_gene: TRBV6-2/TRBV6-3
d_gene: -
CDR3aa: CASSYLAGPHNEQFF
CDR3nt: TGTGCCAGCAGTTACTTGGCGGGCCCGCACAATGAGCAGTTCTTC

j_gene: TRBJ2-3
abundance: few
v_gene: TRBV5-1
d_gene: TRBD2
CDR3aa: CASSEGTSGSTDTQYF
CDR3nt: TGCGCCAGCAGCGAAGGGACTAGCGGTAGCACAGATACGCAGTATTTT

j_gene: TRBJ2-3
abundance: -
v_gene: TRBV6-5
d_gene: -
CDR3aa: CASSSQRIALSTDTQYF
CDR3nt: TGTGCCAGCAGTTCACAGAGAATTGCCCTAAGCACAGATACGCAGTATTTT

j_gene: TRBJ2-7
abundance: few
v_gene: TRBV5-1
d_gene: -
CDR3aa: CASSSPDGTYEQYF
CDR3nt: TGCGCCAGCAGCTCACCGGACGGAACCTACGAGCAGTACTTC

j_gene: TRBJ2-1
abundance: -
v_gene: TRBV7-9
d_gene: -
CDR3aa: CASSWFGPNEQFF
CDR3nt: TGTGCCAGCAGCTGGTTTGGGCCAAATGAGCAGTTCTTC

j_gene: TRBJ2-2
abundance: -
v_gene: TRBV7-8
d_gene: -
CDR3aa: CASSYLSGTGELFF
CDR3nt: TGTGCCAGCAGCTACCTCAGCGGCACCGGGGAGCTGTTTTTT

j_gene: TRBJ2-1
abundance: -
v_gene: TRBV18
d_gene: TRBD2
CDR3aa: CASSSLVAGVHNEQFF
CDR3nt: TGTGCCAGCTCGTCCCTAGTAGCGGGAGTCCACAATGAGCAGTTCTTC

j_gene: TRBJ2-3
abundance: -
v_gene: TRBV15
d_gene: TRBD2
CDR3aa: CATSSGYERGTLTRTDTQYF
CDR3nt: TGTGCCACCAGCAGTGGGTATGAGCGGGGGACCCTGACCAGAACAGATACGCAGTATTTT

j_gene: TRBJ2-1
abundance: few
v_gene: TRBV5-6
d_gene: -
CDR3aa: CASSLQPGVQFF
CDR3nt: TGTGCCAGCAGTCTTCAGCCCGGGGTGCAGTTCTTC

j_gene: TRBJ2-1
abundance: few
v_gene: TRBV5-1
d_gene: TRBD1
CDR3aa: CASSQGQLYEQFF
CDR3nt: TGCGCCAGCAGCCAGGGACAGTTGTATGAGCAGTTCTTC

j_gene: TRBJ2-5
abundance: many
v_gene: TRBV12-3/TRBV12-4
d_gene: -
CDR3aa: CASSLGGVEETQYF
CDR3nt: TGTGCCAGCAGTTTAGGCGGGGTTGAAGAGACCCAGTACTTC

j_gene: TRBJ2-1
abundance: -
v_gene: TRBV29-1
d_gene: -
CDR3aa: CSVPSERDEQFF
CDR3nt: TGCAGCGTTCCGTCTGAGCGGGATGAGCAGTTCTTC

j_gene: TRBJ2-7
abundance: many
v_gene: TRBV6-5
d_gene: TRBD1
CDR3aa: CASRPGTDLHEQYF
CDR3nt: TGTGCCAGCAGACCCGGGACAGATCTCCACGAGCAGTACTTC

j_gene: TRBJ2-5
abundance: -
v_gene: TRBV14
d_gene: -
CDR3aa: CASSQELSTLETQYF
CDR3nt: TGTGCCAGCAGCCAAGAGCTGTCGACCTTAGAGACCCAGTACTTC

j_gene: TRBJ2-7
abundance: -
v_gene: TRBV28
d_gene: -
CDR3aa: CASSRSSVKSYEQYF
CDR3nt: TGTGCCAGCAGTCGTTCTAGCGTGAAGTCCTACGAGCAGTACTTC

j_gene: TRBJ2-1
abundance: -
v_gene: TRBV6-1
d_gene: -
CDR3aa: CASSPESSSSYNEQFF
CDR3nt: TGTGCCAGCAGCCCCGAGTCTTCAAGCTCCTACAATGAGCAGTTCTTC

j_gene: TRBJ2-7
abundance: few
v_gene: TRBV12-3/TRBV12-4
d_gene: TRBD2
CDR3aa: CASRHGTSGDLYEQYF
CDR3nt: TGTGCCAGCAGACACGGGACTAGCGGGGACCTCTACGAGCAGTACTTC

j_gene: TRBJ1-2
abundance: -
v_gene: TRBV3-1
d_gene: -
CDR3aa: CASSQDSQGYYGYTF
CDR3nt: TGTGCCAGCAGCCAAGATTCCCAGGGGTACTATGGCTACACCTTC

j_gene: TRBJ2-2
abundance: few
v_gene: TRBV20-1
d_gene: TRBD2
CDR3aa: CSAILADTGELFF
CDR3nt: TGCAGTGCTATACTAGCGGACACCGGGGAGCTGTTTTTT

j_gene: TRBJ1-2
abundance: -
v_gene: TRBV29-1
d_gene: TRBD1
CDR3aa: CSVPNTGGDGYTF
CDR3nt: TGCAGCGTCCCGAATACAGGGGGGGATGGCTACACCTTC

j_gene: TRBJ2-3
abundance: few
v_gene: TRBV9
d_gene: TRBD2
CDR3aa: CASSDRLATSTDTQYF
CDR3nt: TGTGCCAGCAGCGACCGACTAGCAACTAGCACAGATACGCAGTATTTT

j_gene: TRBJ2-2
abundance: -
v_gene: TRBV10-3
d_gene: TRBD2
CDR3aa: CAISESVAGDTGELFF
CDR3nt: TGTGCCATCAGTGAGTCTGTAGCGGGAGACACCGGGGAGCTGTTTTTT

j_gene: TRBJ1-1
abundance: few
v_gene: TRBV18
d_gene: -
CDR3aa: CASSPSGIMNTEAFF
CDR3nt: TGTGCCAGCTCACCCTCAGGAATCATGAACACTGAAGCTTTCTTT

j_gene: TRBJ2-5
abundance: few
v_gene: TRBV5-1
d_gene: TRBD2
CDR3aa: CASSRSGRGVQETQYF
CDR3nt: TGCGCCAGCAGCCGTAGCGGGAGGGGAGTGCAAGAGACCCAGTACTTC

j_gene: TRBJ2-5
abundance: -
v_gene: TRBV18
d_gene: -
CDR3aa: CASSEQGNQETQYF
CDR3nt: TGTGCCAGCTCAGAACAGGGAAACCAAGAGACCCAGTACTTC

j_gene: TRBJ2-3
abundance: -
v_gene: TRBV2
d_gene: -
CDR3aa: CASSTGGIWDTQYF
CDR3nt: TGTGCCAGCAGCACAGGAGGGATCTGGGATACGCAGTATTTT

j_gene: TRBJ2-7
abundance: few
v_gene: TRBV7-2
d_gene: -
CDR3aa: CASSLDPVGAAEQYF
CDR3nt: TGTGCCAGCAGCTTAGATCCGGTCGGGGCGGCCGAGCAGTACTTC

j_gene: TRBJ1-2
abundance: -
v_gene: TRBV10-2
d_gene: -
CDR3aa: CASSDGEGPTRLYGYTF
CDR3nt: TGCGCCAGCAGTGATGGAGAGGGTCCGACTCGCCTATATGGCTACACCTTC

j_gene: TRBJ1-6
abundance: -
v_gene: TRBV7-6
d_gene: -
CDR3aa: CASSLGSAEISPLHF
CDR3nt: TGTGCCAGCAGCTTAGGTTCGGCGGAAATTTCACCCCTCCACTTT

j_gene: TRBJ2-1
abundance: -
v_gene: TRBV12-3/TRBV12-4
d_gene: TRBD2
CDR3aa: CATKLLAGAGEQFF
CDR3nt: TGTGCCACTAAACTGCTAGCGGGAGCAGGTGAGCAGTTCTTC

j_gene: TRBJ2-5
abundance: -
v_gene: TRBV5-1
d_gene: TRBD1
CDR3aa: CASSLTQGAGTQYF
CDR3nt: TGCGCCAGCAGCTTGACCCAGGGGGCAGGGACCCAGTACTTC